This T cell receptor (beta chain) comes out of a study of neoadjuvant nivolumab and ipilimumab in lung cancer. General study findings and limits: From pretherapy to surgery, tumor richness and clonality rose with dual therapy. Only a single major-pathologic-response sample was available for clonality analysis. Higher pretherapy blood TCR richness went with higher resected-tumor richness. Compared with tumor-adjacent uninvolved lung, resected tumors showed greater richness and clonality.

Note on this clone: Antigen unknown.

Using immunoSEQ multiplex PCR, the repertoire was profiled, and TCRdb retains in-frame clones only, with some absent. The data hold roughly 49,000 clones, with 80% to 90% observed a single time. The V gene end was trimmed by 5 bases and the J gene end by 8 bases; junction bases not matched to a gene: 12. CDR1 SGHAT and CDR2 FQNNGV come from the germline V gene. The CDR3 is 15 amino acids. The gene calls are TRBV11-2 and TRBJ2-1; 7 bases map to TRBD2. This sequence was found in an adult with non-small cell lung cancer. Some clones in this sample may be carry-over from other donors' samples. Specimen: blood, collected before neoadjuvant nivolumab, alone or with ipilimumab. The CDR3 sequence is CASSLQRTSMDEQFF. The CDR3 region has the DNA TGTGCCAGCAGCCTCCAGAGGACTAGTATGGATGAGCAGTTCTTC.